A single sample gave rise to the 32 T cell receptor beta chains below, sequenced in a study of T-cell reconstitution after alpha-beta-depleted transplantation in children. Construction of the TCRbeta library involved unique molecular identifiers. TCRdb redid the calling of the PCR reads with MiXCR, one entry per CDR3 protein. Among more than 400,000 distinct CDR3 sequences listed, roughly 44% were seen once. The specimen was PBMCs, collected before TCRalphabeta/CD19-depleted stem cell transplant. Receptor source: a girl aged 2-10 years with aplastic anemia, due to receive a stem cell transplant.

The chain uses TRBV4-1 and TRBJ1-4, with a weak D call TRBD1 (5 bases). In germline, CDR1 is MGHRA, CDR2 YSYEKL. The V gene lost 3 bases and the J gene lost 0 bases, with 17 bases spanning the gap. This CDR3 contains 18 residues. The CDR3 bases are TGCGCCAGCAGCCACCTACATGAGGGGTTTACAACTAATGAAAAACTGTTTTTT. Translation gives CASSHLHEGFTTNEKLFF.

The sample holds a few counts of this clonotype. The chain links TRBV10-3 to TRBJ2-5, with D perhaps matching TRBD1 (6 bases). Trimming stripped 0 bases from V and 4 bases from J, with 9 bases between. Per the germline V gene, CDR1 is ENHRY and CDR2 is SYGVKD. There are 14 residues in the CDR3. CDR3 sequence: CAISESLGAETQYF. The CDR3 DNA sequence: TGTGCCATCAGTGAGTCGCTGGGGGCAGAGACCCAGTACTTC.

This clonotype has only a few counts. CDR3 bases: TGCGCCAGCAGCTTGGTTCCTAGCGGGAGCGGCGGGGAGCTGTTTTTT. Encoded protein: CASSLVPSGSGGELFF. The V gene is TRBV5-1, the J gene TRBJ2-2, with 10 nucleotides matching TRBD2. Germline CDR1 SGHRS, CDR2 YFSETQ. The V gene end was trimmed by 0 bases and the J gene end by 7 bases; junction bases not matched to a gene: 6. There are 16 residues in the CDR3.

The V call is TRBV9, the J call TRBJ2-3; D gene unclear. Germline values: CDR1 SGDLS, CDR2 YYNGEE. This CDR3 spans 13 amino acids. The germline V and J ends were trimmed by 2 bases and 6 bases, with 10 bases remaining between them. Written as DNA, the CDR3 is TGTGCCAGCAGCGTCTCCCCAATTGATACGCAGTATTTT. Protein product: CASSVSPIDTQYF.

A word on this clonotype: A much larger clone sits a single nucleotide away, making a read error possible. J is TRBJ2-7 and V is TRBV7-2; TRBD1 matches 8 bases. Germline CDR1 and CDR2: SGHTA and FQGNSA. The CDR3 length is 14 residues. The CDR3 here is CASSLISQGGEQHF. The DNA for the CDR3 is TGTGCCAGCAGCTTAATTTCACAGGGGGGCGAGCAGCACTTC.

V gene TRBV20-1 combines with J gene TRBJ2-1, with TRBD2 as a possible D gene (7 bases). This CDR3 has 16 amino acids. The V gene's germline CDR1 is DFQATT and CDR2 SNEGSKA (reference sequence). V was pared by 0 bases and J by 0 bases, with 12 bases between. DNA for the CDR3: TGCAGTGCTAGAGAAATAGGGGGGGCCTCCTACAATGAGCAGTTCTTC. It translates to CSAREIGGASYNEQFF.

This clonotype was counted many times. The V gene is TRBV5-1, the J gene TRBJ1-5; D remains unclear. Trimming removed 0 bases from V and 0 bases from J, with 10 bases in between. The CDR3 runs 16 residues. Germline CDR1 and CDR2: SGHRS and YFSETQ. The CDR3 DNA reads TGCGCCAGCAGCTTGGGGAGCCGTGATAGCAATCAGCCCCAGCATTTT. This translates into CASSLGSRDSNQPQHF.

This clonotype was recorded at least ten times. The chain uses TRBV18 and TRBJ2-5; 8 nucleotides line up with TRBD1. This CDR3 comprises 18 residues. J lost 0 bases, V lost 1 base, and 10 bases had no gene match. The germline gives CDR1 KGHSH, CDR2 LQKENI. CDR3 sequence (DNA): TGTGCCAGCTCACCACGGGAGGCAGGGGGCAACCACCAAGAGACCCAGTACTTC. Its protein product is CASSPREAGGNHQETQYF.

V usage is TRBV10-3 and J usage is TRBJ2-7; the D gene could be TRBD1 or TRBD2 (5 bases each). The J call is doubtful: the DNA matches TRBJ2-5 better. Germline V gene lookup returns CDR1 ENHRY and CDR2 SYGVKD. The CDR3 totals 13 residues. This chain's CDR3 is CAISGGDQETQYF. For the CDR3, the DNA is TGTGCCATCAGTGGAGGGGACCAAGAGACCCAGTACTTC.

The gene calls are TRBV20-1 and TRBJ2-4, with 10 nucleotides matching TRBD2. With 7 bases clipped from V and 1 base from J, the junction kept 7 bases outside the gene matches. The germline gives CDR1 DFQATT, CDR2 SNEGSKA (reference sequence). The CDR3 extends over 15 amino acids. The CDR3 nucleotides read TGCAGTGGTATAGCGGGGGGCGGGGCCAAAAACATTCAGTACTTC. It translates to CSGIAGGGAKNIQYF.

In this sample, this clonotype turned up a few times. The rearrangement joins TRBV6-2 or TRBV6-3 to TRBJ2-5; 7 bases fit TRBD1. J gave up 5 bases and V 2 bases, and 8 bases lay outside the gene matches. The CDR3 is 15 residues long. Germline-derived CDR1 and CDR2 are MNHEY and SVGEGT. CDR3 in amino acids: CASSYIGTDWETQYF. CDR3 in DNA: TGTGCCAGCAGTTACATCGGGACAGACTGGGAGACCCAGTACTTC.

This clonotype was recorded at least ten times. The chain employs TRBV7-2 and TRBJ2-7, with 7 bases matching TRBD1. Germline CDR1 and CDR2: SGHTA and FQGNSA. This CDR3 spans 11 amino acids. V lost 5 bases to trimming and J lost 8 bases; unmatched junction nucleotides: 3. CDR3: CASSQGVQQYF. The CDR3 DNA is TGTGCCAGCAGCCAGGGGGTACAGCAGTACTTC.

This clonotype showed up just a few times. The rearrangement uses TRBV25-1 and TRBJ2-3, with 7 bases lining up with TRBD2. CDR1 and CDR2 (germline): MGHDK, SYGVNS. This CDR3 contains 16 residues. The V and J ends lost 4 bases and 9 bases, in that order; junction bases with no gene match: 16. The CDR3 sequence: CASSGGGSLVSQTQYF. The CDR3 coding sequence is TGTGCCAGCAGTGGCGGCGGGAGCCTGGTCTCTCAGACGCAGTATTTT.

The rearrangement uses TRBV5-1 and TRBJ2-2, with 9 bases aligning to TRBD2. This CDR3 comprises 16 residues. Germline CDR1 and CDR2: SGHRS and YFSETQ. The V and J ends lost 5 bases and 2 bases, in that order; junction bases with no gene match: 7. CDR3 sequence reads: CASRRFLAGNTGELFF. The CDR3 DNA is TGCGCCAGCAGACGATTCCTAGCGGGAAACACCGGGGAGCTGTTTTTT.

The gene calls are TRBV3-1 and TRBJ2-5, with D perhaps being TRBD1 or TRBD2 (5 bases each). Germline CDR1 LGHDT, CDR2 YNNKEL (reference sequence). The V gene lost 3 bases and the J gene lost 7 bases, with 18 bases spanning the gap. The CDR3 spans 15 residues. The CDR3 nucleotides read TGTGCCAGCAGCCAGACCGGGACCCCAGCAGGGACCCAGTACTTC. This sequence encodes CASSQTGTPAGTQYF.

The J gene is TRBJ1-3, the V gene TRBV6-1; D is unclear. From germline, CDR1 is MNHNS and CDR2 SASEGT. CDR3 length equals 15 residues. Trimming cost V 3 bases and J 2 bases, with 11 bases left between them. DNA of the CDR3: TGTGCCAGCAGTGATGTAGTAGGCCCTGGAAACACCATATATTTT. Its protein is CASSDVVGPGNTIYF.

This clonotype has ten or more counts. This rearrangement joins TRBV6-5 to TRBJ1-1; possibly TRBD1 for D (5 bases). Germline V CDR1 and CDR2: MNHEY, SVGAGI. Trimming shortened V by 6 bases and J by 8 bases, and 13 bases separated the two germline ends. The length of the CDR3 is 12 residues. DNA of the CDR3: TGTGCCAGCAGCCTCGGGACGGGAGAAGCTTTCTTT. It yields the protein CASSLGTGEAFF.

The chain uses TRBV7-6 and TRBJ2-5; D is undetermined. The CDR3 covers 13 residues. Trimming stripped 6 bases from V and 0 bases from J, with 8 bases between. Looked up from germline, CDR1 is SGHVS and CDR2 is FNYEAQ. Here the CDR3 reads CASSPLYQETQYF. The CDR3, as DNA: TGTGCCAGCAGTCCTCTGTACCAAGAGACCCAGTACTTC.

This rearrangement joins TRBV6-1 to TRBJ2-7; D may match TRBD1 or TRBD2 (5 bases each). V lost 7 bases and J lost 3, with 19 bases in between. The CDR3 has 15 residues. Germline assignment: CDR1 MNHNS and CDR2 SASEGT. The CDR3 here is CASKIGAGRDYEQYF. The CDR3 DNA reads as TGTGCCAGCAAGATCGGGGCAGGGCGTGACTACGAGCAGTACTTC.

The gene calls are TRBV7-2 and TRBJ2-1, with D possibly being TRBD1 (6 bases). The V gene lost 1 base and the J gene lost 9 bases, with 16 bases spanning the gap. CDR1 is SGHTA and CDR2 is FQGNSA in the germline V gene. The length of the CDR3 is 15 residues. CDR3 DNA: TGTGCCAGCAGCTTAGTAGGCCAGAGGGGGTCTGAGCAGTTCTTC. This codes for CASSLVGQRGSEQFF.

This clonotype was picked up a small number of times. The chain carries TRBV12-3 or TRBV12-4 and TRBJ2-7; 8 positions agree with TRBD1. This CDR3 comprises 15 residues. After removal of 4 bases from V and 4 bases from J, the junction contained 9 bases not matched to a gene. The CDR3 coding sequence is TGTGCCAGCAGTTCATACAGGGGGATGATTTACGAGCAGTACTTC. Translation: CASSSYRGMIYEQYF.

This clonotype was seen repeatedly, ten times or more. The chain is built from TRBV7-9 and TRBJ2-1; TRBD2 matches at 9 bases. The length of the CDR3 is 19 residues. V lost 5 bases and J lost 8; bases outside the gene matches: 22. Germline V gives CDR1 SEHNR, CDR2 FQNEAQ (reference sequence). The CDR3 nucleotides read TGTGCCAGCAGCCCCATTAGAGCGGGAGGTTCAGCCGATGGACATGAGCAGTTCTTC. This sequence encodes CASSPIRAGGSADGHEQFF.

This clonotype was seen repeatedly, ten times or more. V gene TRBV4-2 combines with J gene TRBJ1-1, with a weak D call TRBD1 (5 bases). In germline, CDR1 is LGHNA, CDR2 YNFKEQ. The germline V and J ends were trimmed by 4 bases and 1 base, with 13 bases remaining between them. There are 15 residues in the CDR3. The CDR3 DNA reads TGTGCCAGCAGCCTCGATCCCGGGACGAACACTGAAGCTTTCTTT. The encoded protein is CASSLDPGTNTEAFF.

V is TRBV6-6 and J is TRBJ2-1, with no clear D. Germline loops: CDR1 MNHNY, CDR2 SVGAGI (reference sequence). Trimming removed 7 bases at V and 2 bases at J, with 9 bases between. The CDR3 spans 13 residues. The CDR3, as DNA: TGTGCCAGCATTGGCGCTGCCTACAATGAGCAGTTCTTC. This sequence encodes CASIGAAYNEQFF.

V usage is TRBV7-2 and J usage is TRBJ2-6; TRBD1 is a possible D gene (6 bases). Deletions cut 5 bases from V and 0 bases from J, with 17 bases between. The CDR3 spans 18 residues. Germline V gene lookup returns CDR1 SGHTA and CDR2 FQGNSA. The CDR3 spells CASSLTAGDRSGANVLTF. The CDR3 region has the DNA TGTGCCAGCAGCCTAACGGCAGGGGATCGCTCTGGGGCCAACGTCCTGACTTTC.

The chain is built from TRBV29-1 and TRBJ1-1; tentatively, D is TRBD1 (6 bases). The CDR3 consists of 13 residues. Trimming took 7 bases from V and 5 from J, leaving 17 bases between them. Per germline, CDR1 SQVTM and CDR2 ANQGSEA. The CDR3 reads CSASSRGRTEAFF. The CDR3 bases are TGCAGCGCCTCCAGCAGGGGCCGGACTGAAGCTTTCTTT. Together with reference TRBV29-1 and TRBJ1-1, the CDR3 gives the full variable domain: SAVISQKPSRDICQRGTSLTIQCQVDSQVTMMFWYRQQPGQSLTLIATANQGSEATYESGFVIDKFPISRPNLTFSTLTVSNMSPEDSSIYLCSASSRGRTEAFFGQGTRLTVV.

This clonotype was counted many times. The rearrangement joins TRBV20-1 to TRBJ1-1; 9 positions agree with TRBD1. CDR3 length equals 13 residues. Trimming at V came to 6 bases and at J to 4 bases, leaving 6 bases not matched to a gene. Per germline, CDR1 DFQATT and CDR2 SNEGSKA (reference sequence). The CDR3 DNA sequence: TGCAGTGCCGACAGGGGGGAGAGCACTGAAGCTTTCTTT. Translated: CSADRGESTEAFF.

The chain links TRBV29-1 to TRBJ2-5, with 7 nucleotides matching TRBD1. This CDR3 has 13 amino acids. The junction had 7 bases not matched to a gene; V was cut back by 7 bases and J by 2 bases. Germline V gene lookup returns CDR1 SQVTM and CDR2 ANQGSEA. The CDR3 here is CSAAGTAQETQYF. The CDR3 DNA sequence: TGCAGCGCCGCCGGGACAGCGCAAGAGACCCAGTACTTC.

This clonotype turned up a few times. The rearrangement joins TRBV29-1 to TRBJ1-5; D is undetermined. Per the germline V gene, CDR1 is SQVTM and CDR2 is ANQGSEA. V was pared by 4 bases and J by 5 bases, with 12 bases between. The CDR3 runs to 13 residues. The chain's CDR3 is CSVAVSRDQPQHF. Here the CDR3 DNA reads TGCAGCGTTGCTGTTAGCAGAGATCAGCCCCAGCATTTT.

This clonotype has only a few counts. The gene calls are TRBV20-1 and TRBJ2-5; TRBD1 is a possible D gene (5 bases). This CDR3 region has 15 residues. V shed 6 bases and J shed 4 bases, with 21 bases lying between them. Germline V gene data show CDR1 as DFQATT and CDR2 as SNEGSKA (reference sequence). In nucleotides, the CDR3 is TGCAGTGCGGCCCGTCCAATTCAGGGAAGAGAGACCCAGTACTTC. It codes for CSAARPIQGRETQYF.

The chain couples TRBV2 to TRBJ2-3; a possible D gene is TRBD2 (6 bases). Per the germline V gene, CDR1 is SNHLY and CDR2 is FYNNEI. The CDR3 is made up of 14 amino acids. The germline V and J ends were trimmed by 8 bases and 2 bases, with 14 bases remaining between them. The CDR3 sequence: CASGLAAFTDTQYF. DNA for the CDR3: TGTGCCAGCGGGTTAGCGGCTTTCACAGATACGCAGTATTTT.

Notes on this clonotype: The junction and the germline gene differ at one end; a read error may be behind it. The V gene is TRBV20-1, the J gene TRBJ2-7, with 7 nucleotides matching TRBD2. This CDR3 is 15 amino acids long. Germline lookup yields CDR1 DFQATT and CDR2 SNEGSKA (reference sequence). The chain's CDR3 is CSARGLGWAPYEQYF. The CDR3 bases are TGCAGTGCAAGAGGACTAGGCTGGGCACCCTACGAGCAGTACTTC.